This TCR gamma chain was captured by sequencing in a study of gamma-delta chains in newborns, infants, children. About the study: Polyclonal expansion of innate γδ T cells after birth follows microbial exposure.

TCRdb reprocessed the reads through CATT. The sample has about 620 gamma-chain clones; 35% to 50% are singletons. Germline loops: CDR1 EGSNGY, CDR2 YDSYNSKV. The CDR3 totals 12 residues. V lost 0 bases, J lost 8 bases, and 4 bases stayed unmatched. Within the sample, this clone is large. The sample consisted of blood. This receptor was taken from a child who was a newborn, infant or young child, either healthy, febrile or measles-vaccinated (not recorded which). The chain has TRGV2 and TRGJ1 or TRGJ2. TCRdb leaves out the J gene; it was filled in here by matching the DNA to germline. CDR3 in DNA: TGTGCCACCTGGGACGGGCGTCATAAGAAACTCTTT. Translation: CATWDGRHKKLF.